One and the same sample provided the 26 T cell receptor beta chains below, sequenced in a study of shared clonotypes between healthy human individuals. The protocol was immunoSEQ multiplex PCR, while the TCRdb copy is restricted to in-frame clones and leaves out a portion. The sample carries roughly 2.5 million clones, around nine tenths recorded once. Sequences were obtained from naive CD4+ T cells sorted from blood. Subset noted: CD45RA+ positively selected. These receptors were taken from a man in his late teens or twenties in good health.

CDR3: CASSSNPGSTVGAFF. Here the CDR3 DNA reads TGCGCCAGCAGCTCCAACCCGGGTTCAACAGTTGGAGCTTTCTTT. The chain combines TRBV5-1 with TRBJ1-1; D gene ambiguous. The germline V and J ends were trimmed by 3 bases and 10 bases, with 22 bases remaining between them. The CDR3 is 15 residues long. Germline lookup yields CDR1 SGHRS and CDR2 YFSETQ.

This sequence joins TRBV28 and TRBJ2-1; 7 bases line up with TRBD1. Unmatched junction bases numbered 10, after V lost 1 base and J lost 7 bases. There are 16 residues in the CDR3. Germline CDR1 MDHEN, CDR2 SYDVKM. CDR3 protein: CASSLYLSGRGNEQFF. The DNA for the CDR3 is TGTGCCAGCAGTTTATATCTCTCGGGCAGGGGGAATGAGCAGTTCTTC.

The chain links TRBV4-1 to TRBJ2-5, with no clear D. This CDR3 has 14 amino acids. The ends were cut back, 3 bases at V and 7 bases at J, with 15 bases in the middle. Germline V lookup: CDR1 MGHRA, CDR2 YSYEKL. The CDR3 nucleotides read TGCGCCAGCAGCCACCCCGGGTCTCCGGGGACCCAGTACTTC. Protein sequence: CASSHPGSPGTQYF.

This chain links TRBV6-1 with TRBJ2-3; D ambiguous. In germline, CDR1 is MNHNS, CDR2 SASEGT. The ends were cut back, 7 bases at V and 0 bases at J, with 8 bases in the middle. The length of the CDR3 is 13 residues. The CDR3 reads CASNGRSTDTQYF. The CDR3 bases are TGTGCCAGCAATGGTCGGAGCACAGATACGCAGTATTTT.

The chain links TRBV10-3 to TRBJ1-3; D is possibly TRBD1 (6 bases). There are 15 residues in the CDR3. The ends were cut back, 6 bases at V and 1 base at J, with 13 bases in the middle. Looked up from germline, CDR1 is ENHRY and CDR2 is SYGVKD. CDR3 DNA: TGTGCCATCAGCAAACAGGGCTCGTCTGGAAACACCATATATTTT. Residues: CAISKQGSSGNTIYF.

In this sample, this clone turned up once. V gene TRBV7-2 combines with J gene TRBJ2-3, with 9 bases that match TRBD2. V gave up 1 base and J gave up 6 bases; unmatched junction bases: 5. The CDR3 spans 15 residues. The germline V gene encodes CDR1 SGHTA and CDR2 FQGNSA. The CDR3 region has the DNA TGTGCCAGCAGCTTAGTAGCGGGGGAATGGGATACGCAGTATTTT. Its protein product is CASSLVAGEWDTQYF.

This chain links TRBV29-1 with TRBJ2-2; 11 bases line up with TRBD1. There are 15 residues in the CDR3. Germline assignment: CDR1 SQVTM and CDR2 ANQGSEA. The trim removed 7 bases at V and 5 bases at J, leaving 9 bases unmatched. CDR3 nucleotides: TGCAGCGCTCGAACCGGGACAGGGGGAACCGGGGAGCTGTTTTTT. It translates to CSARTGTGGTGELFF.

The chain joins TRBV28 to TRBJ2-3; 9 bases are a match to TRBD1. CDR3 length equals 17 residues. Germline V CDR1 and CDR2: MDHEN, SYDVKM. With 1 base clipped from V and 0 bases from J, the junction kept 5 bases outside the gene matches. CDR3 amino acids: CASSLYGTGPSTDTQYF. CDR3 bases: TGTGCCAGCAGTTTATACGGGACAGGGCCCAGCACAGATACGCAGTATTTT.

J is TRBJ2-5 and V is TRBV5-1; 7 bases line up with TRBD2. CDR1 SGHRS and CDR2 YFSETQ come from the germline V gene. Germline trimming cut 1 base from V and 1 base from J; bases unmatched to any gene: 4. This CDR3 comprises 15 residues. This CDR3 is CASSLLGTTQETQYF. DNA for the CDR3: TGCGCCAGCAGCTTGTTAGGGACTACCCAAGAGACCCAGTACTTC.

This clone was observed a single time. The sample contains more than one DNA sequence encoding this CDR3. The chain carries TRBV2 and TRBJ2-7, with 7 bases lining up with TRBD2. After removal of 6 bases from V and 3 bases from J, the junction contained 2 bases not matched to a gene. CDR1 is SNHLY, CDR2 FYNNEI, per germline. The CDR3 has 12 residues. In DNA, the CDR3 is TGTGCCAGCAGCGGGGAGGGCTACGAGCAGTACTTC. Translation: CASSGEGYEQYF.

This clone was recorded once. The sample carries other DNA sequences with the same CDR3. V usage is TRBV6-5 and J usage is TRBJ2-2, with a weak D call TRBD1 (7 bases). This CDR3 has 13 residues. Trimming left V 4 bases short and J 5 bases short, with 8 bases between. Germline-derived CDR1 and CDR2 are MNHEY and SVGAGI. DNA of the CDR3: TGTGCCAGCAGTTCAGGGGGGACCGGGGAGCTGTTTTTT. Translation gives CASSSGGTGELFF.

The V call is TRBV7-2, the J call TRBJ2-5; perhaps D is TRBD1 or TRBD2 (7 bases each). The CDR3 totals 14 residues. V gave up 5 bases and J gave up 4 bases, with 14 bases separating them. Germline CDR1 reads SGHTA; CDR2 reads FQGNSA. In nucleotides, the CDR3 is TGTGCCAGCAGCGCTCAGGGGGGGGCAGAGACCCAGTACTTC. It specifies CASSAQGGAETQYF.

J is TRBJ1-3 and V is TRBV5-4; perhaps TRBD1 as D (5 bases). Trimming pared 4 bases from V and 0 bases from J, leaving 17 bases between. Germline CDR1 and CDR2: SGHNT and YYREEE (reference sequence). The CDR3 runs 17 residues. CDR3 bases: TGTGCCAGCAGCCTGGGGCCGAAGGGGTCCTCTGGAAACACCATATATTTT. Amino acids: CASSLGPKGSSGNTIYF.

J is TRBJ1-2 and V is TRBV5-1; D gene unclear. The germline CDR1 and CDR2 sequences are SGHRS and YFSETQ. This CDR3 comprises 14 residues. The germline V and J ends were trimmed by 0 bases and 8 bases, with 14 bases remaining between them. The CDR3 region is CASSLDSGVGGYTF. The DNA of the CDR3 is TGCGCCAGCAGCTTGGATTCAGGCGTGGGCGGCTACACCTTC.

The CDR3 loop is CASSFQGAGETQYF. The CDR3 DNA reads as TGTGCCAGCAGCTTTCAAGGGGCAGGGGAGACCCAGTACTTC. The chain recombines TRBV7-8 with TRBJ2-5; weak D call: TRBD1 (5 bases). This CDR3 comprises 14 residues. Trimming took off 3 bases at V and 5 bases at J, with 13 bases between the two ends. Germline CDR1 SGHVS, CDR2 FQNEAQ.

Here the CDR3 DNA reads TGTGCCAGCAGTTTATCGTCAACAGGGCAGGGACAGCCCCAGCATTTT. Protein sequence: CASSLSSTGQGQPQHF. V and J are TRBV27 and TRBJ1-5; D is perhaps TRBD1 (6 bases). The V end lost 0 bases, the J end lost 7 bases, and 16 bases lay between the germline ends. The germline gives CDR1 MNHEY, CDR2 SMNVEV (reference sequence). CDR3 length: 16 residues.

The CDR3 loop is CASSPPVGESSYNEQFF. For the CDR3, the DNA is TGTGCCAGCTCACCACCGGTTGGGGAGAGCTCCTACAATGAGCAGTTCTTC. This chain uses TRBV18 with TRBJ2-1; perhaps TRBD2 as D (5 bases). In germline, CDR1 is KGHSH, CDR2 LQKENI. V lost 0 bases to trimming and J lost 0 bases, with 12 bases between them. This CDR3 spans 17 amino acids.

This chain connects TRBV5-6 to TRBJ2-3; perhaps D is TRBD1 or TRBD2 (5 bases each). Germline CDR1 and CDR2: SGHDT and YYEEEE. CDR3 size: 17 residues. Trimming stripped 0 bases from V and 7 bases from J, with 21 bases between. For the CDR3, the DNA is TGTGCCAGCAGCTTGGGGCCCGGAAGGGAGCAGGGAAATACGCAGTATTTT. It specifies CASSLGPGREQGNTQYF.

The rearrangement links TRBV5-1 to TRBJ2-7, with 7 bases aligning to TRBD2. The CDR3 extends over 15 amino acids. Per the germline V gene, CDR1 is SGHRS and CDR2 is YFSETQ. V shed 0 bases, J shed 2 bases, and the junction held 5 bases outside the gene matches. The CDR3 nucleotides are TGCGCCAGCAGCTTGGAGGGAGGGATTGCCTACGAGCAGTACTTC. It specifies CASSLEGGIAYEQYF. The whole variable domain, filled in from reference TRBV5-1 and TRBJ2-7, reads KAGVTQTPRYLIKTRGQQVTLSCSPISGHRSVSWYQQTPGQGLQFLFEYFSETQRNKGNFPGRFSGRQFSNSRSEMNVSTLELGDSALYLCASSLEGGIAYEQYFGPGTRLTVT.

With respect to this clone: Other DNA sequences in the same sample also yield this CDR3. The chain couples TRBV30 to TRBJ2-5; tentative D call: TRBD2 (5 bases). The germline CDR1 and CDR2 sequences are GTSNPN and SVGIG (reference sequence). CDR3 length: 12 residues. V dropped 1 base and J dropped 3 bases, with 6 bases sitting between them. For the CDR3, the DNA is TGTGCCTGGAGTGCCGGGGAAGAGACCCAGTACTTC. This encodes CAWSAGEETQYF.

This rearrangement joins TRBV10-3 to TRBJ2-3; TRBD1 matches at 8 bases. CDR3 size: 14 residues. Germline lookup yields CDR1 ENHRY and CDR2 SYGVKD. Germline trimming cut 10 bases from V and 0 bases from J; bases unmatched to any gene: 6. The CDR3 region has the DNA TGTGCCACCTGGACAGGGCTTAGCACAGATACGCAGTATTTT. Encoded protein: CATWTGLSTDTQYF.

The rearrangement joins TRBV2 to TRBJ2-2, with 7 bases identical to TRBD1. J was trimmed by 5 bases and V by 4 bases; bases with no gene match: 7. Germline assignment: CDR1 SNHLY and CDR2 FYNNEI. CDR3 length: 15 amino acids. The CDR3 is CASSGQGTGTGELFF. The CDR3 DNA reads TGTGCCAGCAGTGGACAGGGTACGGGAACCGGGGAGCTGTTTTTT.

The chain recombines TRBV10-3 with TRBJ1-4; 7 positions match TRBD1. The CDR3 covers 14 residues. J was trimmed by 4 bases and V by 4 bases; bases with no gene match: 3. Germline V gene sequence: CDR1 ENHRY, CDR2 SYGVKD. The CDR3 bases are TGTGCCATCAGTGGAGGACAGGTTAATGAAAAACTGTTTTTT. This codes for CAISGGQVNEKLFF.

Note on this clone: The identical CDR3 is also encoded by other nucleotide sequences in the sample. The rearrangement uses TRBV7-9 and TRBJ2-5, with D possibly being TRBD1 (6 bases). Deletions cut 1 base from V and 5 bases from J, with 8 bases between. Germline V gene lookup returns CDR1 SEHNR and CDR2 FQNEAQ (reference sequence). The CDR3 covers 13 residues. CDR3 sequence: CASSLGGGETQYF. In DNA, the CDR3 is TGTGCCAGCAGCTTAGGAGGGGGTGAGACCCAGTACTTC. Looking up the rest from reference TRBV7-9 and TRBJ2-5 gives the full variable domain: DTGVSQNPRHKITKRGQNVTFRCDPISEHNRLYWYRQTLGQGPEFLTYFQNEAQLEKSRLLSDRFSAERPKGSFSTLEIQRTEQGDSAMYLCASSLGGGETQYFGPGTRLLVL.

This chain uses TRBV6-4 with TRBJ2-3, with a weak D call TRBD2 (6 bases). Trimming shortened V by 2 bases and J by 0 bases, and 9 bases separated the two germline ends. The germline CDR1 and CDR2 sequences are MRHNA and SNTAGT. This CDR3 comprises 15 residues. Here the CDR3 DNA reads TGTGCCAGCAGTGACGGGGGGACTAGCACAGATACGCAGTATTTT. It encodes CASSDGGTSTDTQYF.

CDR3 sequence (DNA): TGCGCCAGCAGCCAAGAGCTGACAGGGAGAAACACCGGGGAGCTGTTTTTT. It specifies CASSQELTGRNTGELFF. V and J are TRBV4-1 and TRBJ2-2, with 7 bases that match TRBD1. This CDR3 has 17 residues. J gave up 2 bases and V 0 bases, and 6 bases lay outside the gene matches. Germline V lookup: CDR1 MGHRA, CDR2 YSYEKL.